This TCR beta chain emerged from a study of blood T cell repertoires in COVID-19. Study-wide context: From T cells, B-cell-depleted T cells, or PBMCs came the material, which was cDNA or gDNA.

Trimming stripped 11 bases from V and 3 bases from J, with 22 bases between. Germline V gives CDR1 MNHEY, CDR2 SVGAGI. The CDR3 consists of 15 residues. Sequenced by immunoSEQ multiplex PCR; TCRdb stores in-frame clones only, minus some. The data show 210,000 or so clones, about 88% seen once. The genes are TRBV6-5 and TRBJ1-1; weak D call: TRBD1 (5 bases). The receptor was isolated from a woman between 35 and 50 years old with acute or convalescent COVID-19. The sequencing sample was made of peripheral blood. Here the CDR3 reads CAGKAFPGRDTEAFF. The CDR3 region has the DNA TGTGCCGGAAAAGCTTTTCCAGGGAGGGACACTGAAGCTTTCTTT.